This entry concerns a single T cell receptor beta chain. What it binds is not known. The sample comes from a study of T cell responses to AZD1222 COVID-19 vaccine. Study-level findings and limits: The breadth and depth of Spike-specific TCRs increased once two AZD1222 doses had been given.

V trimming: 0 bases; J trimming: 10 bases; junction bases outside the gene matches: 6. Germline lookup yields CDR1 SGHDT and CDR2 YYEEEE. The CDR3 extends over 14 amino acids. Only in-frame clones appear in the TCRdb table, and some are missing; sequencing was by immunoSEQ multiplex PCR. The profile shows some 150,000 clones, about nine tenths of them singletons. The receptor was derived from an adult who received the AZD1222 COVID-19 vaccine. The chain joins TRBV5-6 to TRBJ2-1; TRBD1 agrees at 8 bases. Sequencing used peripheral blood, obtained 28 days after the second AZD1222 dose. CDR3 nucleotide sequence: TGTGCCAGCAGCTTGGGGCAGGGGGCGGCCGAGCAGTTCTTC. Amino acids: CASSLGQGAAEQFF.